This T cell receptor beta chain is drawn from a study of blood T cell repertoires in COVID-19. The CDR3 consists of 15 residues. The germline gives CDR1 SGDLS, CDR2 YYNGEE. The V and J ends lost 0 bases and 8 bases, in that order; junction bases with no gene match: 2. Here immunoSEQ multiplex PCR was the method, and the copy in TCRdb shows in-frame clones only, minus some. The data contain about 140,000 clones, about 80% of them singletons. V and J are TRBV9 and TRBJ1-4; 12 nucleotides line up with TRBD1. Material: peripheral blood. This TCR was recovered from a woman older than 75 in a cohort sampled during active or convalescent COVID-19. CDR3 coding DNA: TGTGCCAGCAGCGTAGAGGGACAGGGGGCGGAAAAACTGTTTTTT. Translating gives CASSVEGQGAEKLFF.